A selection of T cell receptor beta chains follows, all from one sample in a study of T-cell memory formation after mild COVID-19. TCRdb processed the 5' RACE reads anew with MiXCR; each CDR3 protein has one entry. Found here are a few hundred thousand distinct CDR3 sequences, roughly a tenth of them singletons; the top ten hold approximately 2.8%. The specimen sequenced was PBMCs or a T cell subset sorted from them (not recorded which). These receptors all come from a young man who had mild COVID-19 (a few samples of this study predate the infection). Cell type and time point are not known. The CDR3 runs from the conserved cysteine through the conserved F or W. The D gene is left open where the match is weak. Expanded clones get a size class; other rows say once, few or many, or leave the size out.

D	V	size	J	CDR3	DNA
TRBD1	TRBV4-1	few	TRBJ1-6	CASSQGRGQRNSPLHF	TGCGCCAGCAGCCAAGGAAGGGGACAGCGTAATTCACCCCTCCACTTT
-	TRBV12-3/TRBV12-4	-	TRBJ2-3	CASRGGWVDTQYF	TGTGCCAGCAGGGGGGGCTGGGTAGATACGCAGTATTTT
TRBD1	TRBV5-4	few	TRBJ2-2	CASSLIQGANTGELFF	TGTGCCAGCAGCTTGATTCAGGGGGCGAACACCGGGGAGCTGTTTTTT
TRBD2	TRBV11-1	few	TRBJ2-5	CASSTGLAASRGTQYF	TGTGCCAGCAGCACGGGACTAGCGGCATCCCGTGGGACCCAGTACTTC
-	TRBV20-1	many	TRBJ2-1	CSADSLGYNEQFF	TGCAGTGCTGATAGTTTGGGTTACAATGAGCAGTTCTTC
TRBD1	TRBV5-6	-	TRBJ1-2	CASSLGDRTNYGYTF	TGTGCCAGCAGCTTGGGGGACAGGACTAACTATGGCTACACCTTC
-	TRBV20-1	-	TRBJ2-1	CSVPGTGLYEQFF	TGCAGTGTCCCCGGGACTGGATTGTATGAGCAGTTCTTC
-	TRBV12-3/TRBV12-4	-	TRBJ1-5	CASSLAQDNQPQHF	TGTGCCAGCAGTTTAGCACAGGACAATCAGCCCCAGCATTTT
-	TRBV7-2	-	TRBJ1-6	CASSLFGGNSPLHF	TGTGCCAGCAGCTTATTCGGGGGAAATTCACCCCTCCACTTT
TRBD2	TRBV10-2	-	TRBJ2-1	CASSGGTSGAYNEQFF	TGCGCCAGCAGTGGGGGGACTAGCGGGGCCTACAATGAGCAGTTCTTC
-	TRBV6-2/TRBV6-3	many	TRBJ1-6	CASSRNRDGRYNSPLHF	TGTGCCAGCAGCCGAAATCGGGACGGACGCTATAATTCACCCCTCCACTTT
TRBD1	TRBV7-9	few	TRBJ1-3	CASSLTGEGRNTIYF	TGTGCCAGCAGCCTTACAGGGGAAGGGCGAAACACCATATATTTT
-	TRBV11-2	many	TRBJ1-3	CASSPLGGRELGNTIYF	TGTGCCAGCAGCCCCCTCGGTGGGCGGGAGCTTGGAAACACCATATATTTT
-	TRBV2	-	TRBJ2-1	CASSEQGSYNEQFF	TGTGCCAGCAGTGAACAGGGTAGCTACAATGAGCAGTTCTTC
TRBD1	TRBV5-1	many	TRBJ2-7	CASSLDPGGFYEQYF	TGCGCCAGCAGCTTGGATCCAGGGGGCTTCTACGAGCAGTACTTC
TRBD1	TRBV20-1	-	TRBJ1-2	CSGFVQGARNGYTF	TGCAGTGGGTTCGTGCAGGGGGCGCGGAATGGCTACACCTTC
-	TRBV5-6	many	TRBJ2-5	CASSPLIQETQYF	TGTGCCAGCAGCCCGCTGATCCAAGAGACCCAGTACTTC
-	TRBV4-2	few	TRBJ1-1	CASTPPSGTEAFF	TGTGCCAGCACCCCTCCCTCGGGGACTGAAGCTTTCTTT
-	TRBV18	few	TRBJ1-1	CASRGAEGGGTEAFF	TGTGCCAGCCGCGGGGCTGAGGGAGGAGGAACTGAAGCTTTCTTT
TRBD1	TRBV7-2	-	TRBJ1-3	CASSLVGQGLVPYSGNTIYF	TGTGCCAGCAGCTTAGTGGGACAGGGCCTTGTCCCCTACTCTGGAAACACCATATATTTT
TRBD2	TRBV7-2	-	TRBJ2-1	CASSLGILAGGLHEQFF	TGTGCCAGCAGCTTAGGGATACTAGCGGGGGGGCTCCATGAGCAGTTCTTC
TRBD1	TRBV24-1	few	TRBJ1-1	CATSVRDRGGFEAFF	TGTGCCACCAGTGTCAGGGACAGGGGGGGGTTTGAAGCTTTCTTT
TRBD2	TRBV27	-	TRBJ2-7	CASSKGGQSEQYF	TGTGCCAGCAGTAAGGGAGGGCAGTCCGAGCAGTACTTC
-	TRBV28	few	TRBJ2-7	CASSLQAMEQYF	TGTGCCAGCAGTTTACAAGCCATGGAGCAGTACTTC
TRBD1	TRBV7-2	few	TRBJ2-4	CASSLTTGVRVIQYF	TGTGCCAGCAGCTTAACCACAGGGGTTCGCGTCATTCAGTACTTC
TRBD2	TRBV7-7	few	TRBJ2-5	CASSFELAEETQYF	TGTGCTAGCAGCTTTGAACTAGCGGAAGAGACCCAGTACTTC
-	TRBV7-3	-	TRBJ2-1	CASRTGERGKQFF	TGTGCCAGCAGAACGGGGGAGCGAGGGAAACAGTTCTTC
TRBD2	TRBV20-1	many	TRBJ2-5	CSALAGGTYQETQYF	TGCAGTGCTCTAGCGGGGGGGACGTACCAAGAGACCCAGTACTTC
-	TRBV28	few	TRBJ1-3	CASSESGVRGNTIYF	TGTGCCAGCAGTGAATCGGGGGTGCGGGGAAACACCATATATTTT
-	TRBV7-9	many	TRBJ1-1	CASSNNRDPRKAFF	TGTGCCAGCAGCAACAATAGGGACCCCCGCAAAGCTTTCTTT
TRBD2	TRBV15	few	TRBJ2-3	CATSRRLAGNTDTQYF	TGTGCCACCAGCAGACGACTAGCGGGGAACACAGATACGCAGTATTTT
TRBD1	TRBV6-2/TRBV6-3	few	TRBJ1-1	CASRRQGGTEAFF	TGTGCCAGCAGGAGACAGGGGGGGACTGAAGCTTTCTTT
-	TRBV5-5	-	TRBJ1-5	CASSPCQPQHF	TGTGCCAGCAGTCCCTGTCAGCCCCAGCATTTT
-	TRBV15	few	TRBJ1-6	CATTHRGSISPLHF	TGTGCCACCACTCACCGAGGAAGTATTTCACCCCTCCACTTT
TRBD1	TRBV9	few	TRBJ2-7	CASSVGGQGDYEQYF	TGTGCCAGCAGCGTAGGAGGACAGGGGGACTACGAGCAGTACTTC
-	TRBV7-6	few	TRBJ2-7	CASSSPGAEQYF	TGTGCCAGCAGCTCTCCAGGGGCCGAGCAGTACTTC
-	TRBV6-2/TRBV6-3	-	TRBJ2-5	CASNLSRDKVGETQYF	TGTGCCAGCAACCTGAGCCGGGACAAAGTGGGAGAGACCCAGTACTTC
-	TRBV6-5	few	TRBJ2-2	CASSPRGSQNTGELFF	TGTGCCAGCAGTCCGCGAGGGAGCCAGAACACCGGGGAGCTGTTTTTT
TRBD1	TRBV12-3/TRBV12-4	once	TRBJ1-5	CASSPTPPDRGRKYSNQPQHF	TGTGCCAGCAGTCCTACCCCGCCCGACAGGGGGAGAAAATATAGCAATCAGCCCCAGCATTTT
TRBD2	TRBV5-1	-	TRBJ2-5	CASIMTGGQQETQYF	TGCGCCAGCATTATGACGGGGGGGCAGCAAGAGACCCAGTACTTC
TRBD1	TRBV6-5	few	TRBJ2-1	CASSYSQGAGYNEQFF	TGTGCCAGCAGTTACTCGCAGGGGGCGGGATACAATGAGCAGTTCTTC
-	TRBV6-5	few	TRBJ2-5	CASSRRQSQETQYF	TGTGCCAGCAGTAGAAGACAGAGTCAAGAGACCCAGTACTTC
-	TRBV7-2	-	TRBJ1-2	CASSFDGGGYTF	TGTGCCAGCAGCTTTGACGGGGGCGGCTACACCTTC
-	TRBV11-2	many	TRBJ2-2	CASSLAGTTTGELFF	TGTGCCAGCAGCTTAGCCGGGACCACAACCGGGGAGCTGTTTTTT
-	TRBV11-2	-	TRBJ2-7	CASSTRWSEGQYF	TGTGCCAGCAGTACTAGATGGAGCGAGGGGCAGTACTTC
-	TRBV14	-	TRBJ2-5	CASSQAGRGAETQYF	TGTGCCAGCAGCCAAGCGGGAAGAGGCGCAGAGACCCAGTACTTC
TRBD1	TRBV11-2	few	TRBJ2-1	CASSLTRDRDYNEQFF	TGTGCCAGCAGCTTAACTCGGGACAGGGACTACAATGAGCAGTTCTTC
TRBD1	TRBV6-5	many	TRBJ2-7	CASSPSGTGTYEQYF	TGTGCCAGCAGTCCCTCAGGGACAGGAACCTACGAGCAGTACTTC
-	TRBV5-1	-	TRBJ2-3	CASSQGRSGTDTQYF	TGCGCCAGCAGCCAGGGACGATCAGGCACAGATACGCAGTATTTT
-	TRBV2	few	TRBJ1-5	CASSARGGSNQPQHF	TGTGCCAGCAGTGCCCGTGGGGGTAGCAATCAGCCCCAGCATTTT